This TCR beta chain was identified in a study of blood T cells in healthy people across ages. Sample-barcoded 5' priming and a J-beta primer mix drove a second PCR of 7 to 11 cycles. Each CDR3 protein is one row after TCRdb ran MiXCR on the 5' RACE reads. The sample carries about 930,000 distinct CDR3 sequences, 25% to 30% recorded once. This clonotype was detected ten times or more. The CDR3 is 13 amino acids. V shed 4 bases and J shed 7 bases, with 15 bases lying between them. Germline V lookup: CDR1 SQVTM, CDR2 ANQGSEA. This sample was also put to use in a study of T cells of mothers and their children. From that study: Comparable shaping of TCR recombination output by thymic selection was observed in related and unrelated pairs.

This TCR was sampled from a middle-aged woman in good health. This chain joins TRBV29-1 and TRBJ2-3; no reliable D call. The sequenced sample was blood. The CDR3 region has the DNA TGCAGCGTTGGCGGCCAGCCCCCCTATACGCAGTATTTT. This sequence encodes CSVGGQPPYTQYF.